These 25 T cell receptor beta chains originate from one sample sequenced in a study of blood T cell repertoires in COVID-19 (dated by TCRdb to the early 2020s). The library was built by means of the immunoSEQ multiplex PCR assay. TCRdb took this table from immuneACCESS and kept in-frame rearrangements with V and J called. Such tables lack part of the clones; where checked against another copy, unresolved V genes explain under half of the gap, and the rest is unexplained. The sample table contains some 300,000 clones; only one count was recorded for 80% to 90% of them. Roughly 5.9% of the sample goes to the ten largest clones. The source material was peripheral blood. These TCRs come from a woman between 50 and 59 years old with COVID-19, enrolled during active disease.

This clone was detected once. The chain has TRBV4-1 and TRBJ2-2, with 8 bases identical to TRBD2. The CDR3 is 17 amino acids. The germline gives CDR1 MGHRA, CDR2 YSYEKL. J lost 7 bases, V lost 1 base, and 11 bases had no gene match. In DNA, the CDR3 is TGCGCCAGCAGCCAAGTGGCGGGGGGAAGGTTTATCGGGGAGCTGTTTTTT. Residues: CASSQVAGGRFIGELFF.

The chain couples TRBV4-3 to TRBJ2-7; 11 positions match TRBD1. The CDR3 has 15 amino acids. The J segment lost 4 bases and the V segment lost 2 bases, leaving 4 bases of the junction unmatched. The germline CDR1 and CDR2 sequences are LGHNA and YSLEER. CDR3 DNA: TGCGCCAGCAGCCAAACAGGACAGGGGGCATACGAGCAGTACTTC. Translation: CASSQTGQGAYEQYF.

The chain joins TRBV14 to TRBJ2-5, with TRBD1 matching 7 bases. Unmatched junction bases numbered 12, after V lost 4 bases and J lost 7 bases. This CDR3 region has 15 residues. Germline V gene sequence: CDR1 SGHDN, CDR2 FVKESK. For the CDR3, the DNA is TGTGCCAGCAGCCTACTGAGGGGGCAAGAGGGGACCCAGTACTTC. This translates into CASSLLRGQEGTQYF.

The gene calls are TRBV3-1 (or the pseudogene TRBV3-2) and TRBJ2-7; TRBD2 aligns across 12 bases. The CDR3 is made up of 17 amino acids. The germline CDR1 and CDR2 sequences are LGHDT and YNNKEL (reference sequence). V dropped 9 bases and J dropped 3; count of bases not matched to a gene: 15. The DNA for the CDR3 is TGTGCCAGTGAACCTAGACTAGCGGGAGAAGCGTGCTACGAGCAGTACTTC. This sequence encodes CASEPRLAGEACYEQYF.

This clone occurred many times. This chain joins TRBV19 and TRBJ1-6; D is undetermined. The V and J ends lost 7 bases and 3 bases respectively, with 4 bases between them. The CDR3 is 12 amino acids. CDR1 is LNHDA and CDR2 is SQIVND in the germline V gene (reference sequence). The CDR3, as DNA: TGTGCCAGTACCATCTATAATTCACCCCTCCACTTT. This codes for CASTIYNSPLHF.

In its sample, this clone was seen a few times. The chain links TRBV7-2 to TRBJ1-1, with TRBD1 matching over 10 bases. Germline V gene lookup returns CDR1 SGHTA and CDR2 FQGNSA. V trimming: 5 bases; J trimming: 7 bases; junction bases outside the gene matches: 7. The CDR3 is 14 amino acids. The CDR3 DNA reads as TGTGCCAGCAGCAACCGACAGGGGGCTGGTGAAGCTTTCTTT. The encoded protein is CASSNRQGAGEAFF.

Only a few counts were recorded for this clone. The V gene is TRBV5-1, the J gene TRBJ1-1, with TRBD1 as a possible D gene (6 bases). CDR1 and CDR2 (germline): SGHRS, YFSETQ. Trimming took off 2 bases at V and 8 bases at J, with 13 bases between the two ends. CDR3 length: 13 residues. The CDR3, as DNA: TGCGCCAGCAGCTTAGGCCAGGGGAGAGAAGCTTTCTTT. It codes for CASSLGQGREAFF.

Here the CDR3 reads CASSLRDWMTYEQYF. CDR3 DNA: TGTGCCAGCAGCTTGAGGGACTGGATGACTTACGAGCAGTACTTC. The genes are TRBV5-5 and TRBJ2-7; maybe TRBD2 (6 bases). The CDR3 has 15 amino acids. Trimming took off 1 base at V and 4 bases at J, with 15 bases between the two ends. CDR1 is SGHKS, CDR2 YYEKEE, per germline (reference sequence).

V gene TRBV19 combines with J gene TRBJ1-5; perhaps TRBD1 as D (5 bases). The V gene lost 7 bases and the J gene lost 0 bases, with 13 bases spanning the gap. The CDR3 spans 15 residues. CDR1 is LNHDA, CDR2 SQIVND, per germline (reference sequence). The CDR3 loop reads CASTPGRHSNQPQHF. The CDR3 DNA reads as TGTGCCAGTACCCCAGGGAGGCATAGCAATCAGCCCCAGCATTTT.

The chain employs TRBV12-2 and TRBJ2-1; TRBD2 is the table's D call and was not checked against the DNA. TRBV12-2 is a listed pseudogene. This CDR3 is 12 amino acids long. CDR3 DNA sequence: TGTGCAAGCCTACGGGGGGCGAATGAGCAGTTCTTC. It encodes CASLRGANEQFF.

The rearrangement joins TRBV18 to TRBJ1-4; D is ambiguous. CDR3 length: 15 residues. Germline V gives CDR1 KGHSH, CDR2 LQKENI. Trimming shortened V by 1 base and J by 8 bases, and 14 bases separated the two germline ends. For the CDR3, the DNA is TGTGCCAGCTCACCACAGGAGGGTGTATACGAAAAACTGTTTTTT. This translates into CASSPQEGVYEKLFF.

This sequence joins TRBV4-1 and TRBJ2-7; D possibly corresponds to TRBD1 (5 bases). CDR1 is MGHRA, CDR2 YSYEKL, per germline. CDR3 length: 13 amino acids. Trimming took off 1 base at V and 6 bases at J, with 10 bases between the two ends. The CDR3 sequence: CASSQGGYGEQYF. For the CDR3, the DNA is TGCGCCAGCAGCCAAGGGGGCTACGGCGAGCAGTACTTC.

V gene TRBV6-1 combines with J gene TRBJ2-1; TRBD2 might be the D (6 bases). The CDR3 is 16 amino acids. Germline values: CDR1 MNHNS, CDR2 SASEGT. With 3 bases removed from V and 8 bases from J, the gap between germline ends came to 20 bases. The CDR3, as DNA: TGTGCCAGCAGTGATTTTCAGGGTCTAGGAGGGCATGAGCAGTTCTTC. Its translation is CASSDFQGLGGHEQFF.

The chain combines TRBV19 with TRBJ1-1, with D possibly TRBD1 on 5 matching bases. The length of the CDR3 is 14 residues. Trimming took off 0 bases at V and 4 bases at J, with 9 bases between the two ends. Germline CDR1 is LNHDA and CDR2 is SQIVND (reference sequence). CDR3 residues: CASSIDRGATEAFF. CDR3 nucleotides: TGTGCCAGTAGTATAGATAGGGGTGCCACTGAAGCTTTCTTT. The entire variable domain, with the rest obtained from reference TRBV19 and TRBJ1-1, is as follows: DGGITQSPKYLFRKEGQNVTLSCEQNLNHDAMYWYRQDPGQGLRLIYYSQIVNDFQKGDIAEGYSVSREKKESFPLTVTSAQKNPTAFYLCASSIDRGATEAFFGQGTRLTVV.

The J gene is TRBJ2-1, the V gene TRBV12-5, with TRBD1 identical over 7 bases. Trimming took 4 bases from V and 5 from J; bases not matched to a gene: 14. This CDR3 comprises 17 residues. In germline, CDR1 is LGHNT, CDR2 FRNRAP. CDR3 region: CASGSTPGTATNNEQFF. In DNA form, the CDR3 reads TGTGCTAGTGGTTCGACCCCCGGGACAGCGACCAACAATGAGCAGTTCTTC.

The V gene is TRBV24-1, the J gene TRBJ2-2; D is possibly TRBD1 (5 bases). The CDR3 length is 15 residues. V gave up 2 bases and J gave up 1 base, with 7 bases separating them. Germline loops: CDR1 KGHDR, CDR2 SFDVKD. The chain's CDR3 is CATSDYGQNTGELFF. The CDR3, as DNA: TGTGCCACCAGTGATTACGGACAGAACACCGGGGAGCTGTTTTTT.

The genes are TRBV6-5 and TRBJ1-1; TRBD1 is a possible D gene (6 bases). The CDR3 is made up of 13 amino acids. CDR1 is MNHEY and CDR2 is SVGAGI in the germline V gene. Trimming cost V 8 bases and J 1 base, with 11 bases left between them. The CDR3 region has the DNA TGTGCCAGCGCCCGACAGGAGAACACTGAAGCTTTCTTT. Its protein product is CASARQENTEAFF.

The rearrangement links TRBV15 to TRBJ2-1; 12 bases map to TRBD2. CDR1 is LNHNV, CDR2 YYDKDF, per germline (reference sequence). Trimming took 0 bases from V and 4 from J; bases not matched to a gene: 1. The length of the CDR3 is 16 residues. CDR3 region: CATSRDGTSGYNEQFF. The CDR3 DNA follows: TGTGCCACCAGCAGAGATGGGACTAGCGGGTACAATGAGCAGTTCTTC.

About this clone: At one of its ends the junction is not consistent with the germline gene, which may arise from a read error. This chain joins TRBV6-1 and TRBJ2-1; 9 nucleotides agree with TRBD2. CDR1 is MNHNS, CDR2 SASEGT, per germline. The CDR3 sequence is 15 residues long. CDR3 sequence reads: CASSQAGGTYNEQFF. The CDR3 bases are TGTGCCAGCAGTCAAGCGGGAGGCACCTACAATGAGCAGTTCTTC.

V usage is TRBV6-5 and J usage is TRBJ1-4; 7 nucleotides align to TRBD1. Germline CDR1 MNHEY, CDR2 SVGAGI. This CDR3 spans 15 amino acids. With V trimmed by 5 bases and J by 5 bases, 8 bases remained unmatched. The CDR3 DNA follows: TGTGCCAGCAGTAAACCCGGGACAGCCAATGAAAAACTGTTTTTT. It translates to CASSKPGTANEKLFF.

The chain employs TRBV7-6 and TRBJ2-1; D uncertain. The CDR3 extends over 11 amino acids. CDR1 and CDR2 (germline): SGHVS, FNYEAQ. The V and J ends lost 3 bases and 10 bases respectively, with 7 bases between them. Here the CDR3 DNA reads TGTGCCAGCAGCTTCCTTCAGGAGCAGTTCTTC. Its translation is CASSFLQEQFF.

Here the CDR3 DNA reads TGCGCCAGCAGCCAAGAAGAACTAGCGGGAGGGCCCGATGAGACAGATACGCAGTATTTT. Translated, it gives CASSQEELAGGPDETDTQYF. The chain recombines TRBV4-1 with TRBJ2-3; 13 bases map to TRBD2. CDR1 MGHRA and CDR2 YSYEKL come from the germline V gene. The CDR3 length is 20 residues. The V gene end was trimmed by 0 bases and the J gene end by 3 bases; junction bases not matched to a gene: 12.

The genes are TRBV5-1 and TRBJ2-5; 7 bases align to TRBD1. The germline gives CDR1 SGHRS, CDR2 YFSETQ. CDR3 length: 14 residues. V shed 4 bases and J 5 bases; nucleotides not matched to a gene: 8. The CDR3 loop is CASSRQGPWETQYF. CDR3 DNA: TGCGCCAGCAGCCGACAGGGTCCGTGGGAGACCCAGTACTTC. The entire variable domain, with the rest obtained from reference TRBV5-1 and TRBJ2-5, is as follows: KAGVTQTPRYLIKTRGQQVTLSCSPISGHRSVSWYQQTPGQGLQFLFEYFSETQRNKGNFPGRFSGRQFSNSRSEMNVSTLELGDSALYLCASSRQGPWETQYFGPGTRLLVL.

The V call is TRBV4-2, the J call TRBJ2-2; unclear D gene. V lost 0 bases to trimming and J lost 9 bases, with 17 bases between them. The germline gives CDR1 LGHNA, CDR2 YNFKEQ. The CDR3 runs to 16 residues. This chain's CDR3 is CASSQEGELMARELFF. DNA for the CDR3: TGTGCCAGCAGCCAAGAAGGAGAGCTGATGGCGAGGGAGCTGTTTTTT.

This clone was seen a single time. V and J are TRBV2 and TRBJ2-1; maybe TRBD2 (5 bases). The germline V gene encodes CDR1 SNHLY and CDR2 FYNNEI. The CDR3 is made up of 12 amino acids. Trimming removed 9 bases from V and 9 bases from J, with 15 bases in between. CDR3 bases: TGTGCCAGTAAGCTGGACGAGGGTGAGCAGTTCTTC. Translating gives CASKLDEGEQFF.